This T cell receptor (beta chain) was observed in a study of T cell responses to AZD1222 COVID-19 vaccine. Whole-study findings and limits: Receipt of two AZD1222 doses was followed by a rise in Spike-specific TCR breadth and depth. There were mostly white British donors and more females than males, and clonal diversity was possibly underestimated. The study sampled repertoires only after the peak T cell response. Reportedly, nearly half of unique spike TCRs recognized epitopes outside B.1.351/B.1.1.7 mutations.

Only in-frame clones appear in the TCRdb table, and some are missing; sequencing was by immunoSEQ multiplex PCR. Of under 250,000 clones listed, about 93% were seen once; the top ten hold 0.9% to 1.1%. Trimming pared 4 bases from V and 1 base from J, leaving 11 bases between. The CDR3 spans 14 residues. CDR1 is SGHDN and CDR2 is FVKESK in the germline V gene. Remarks on this clone: Antigen: not known.

This material consisted of peripheral blood, taken on day 0 of MenACWY control vaccination. This sequence originates from an adult in good health. The V gene is TRBV14, the J gene TRBJ2-7; TRBD1 is a possible D gene (6 bases). CDR3 amino acids: CASSPRTESYEQYF. The CDR3 DNA sequence: TGTGCCAGCAGCCCCCGGACAGAATCCTACGAGCAGTACTTC. Full variable domain (missing parts from reference TRBV14 and TRBJ2-7): EAGVTQFPSHSVIEKGQTVTLRCDPISGHDNLYWYRRVMGKEIKFLLHFVKESKQDESGMPNNRFLAERTGGTYSTLKVQPAELEDSGVYFCASSPRTESYEQYFGPGTRLTVT.